This T cell receptor beta chain was sequenced for a study of control samples from healthy donors and cancer patients. Trimming took 0 bases from V and 0 from J, leaving 9 bases between them. Germline lookup yields CDR1 SGHTS and CDR2 YDEGEE. The length of the CDR3 is 16 residues. Clones were sequenced by immunoSEQ multiplex PCR, and TCRdb holds only the in-frame ones, with some missing. Among under 150,000 clones listed, over 75% were seen once. This rearrangement joins TRBV5-8 to TRBJ1-4; D is undetermined. This clonotype was obtained from a man aged 35-49 years in good health. Sequencing used blood. CDR3 bases: TGTGCCAGCAGCTTGGGGTTCGTTGCAACTAATGAAAAACTGTTTTTT. Translating gives CASSLGFVATNEKLFF. Using reference TRBV5-8 and TRBJ1-4 for the parts outside the CDR3, the full variable domain is EAGVTQSPTHLIKTRGQQATLRCSPISGHTSVYWYQQALGLGLQFLLWYDEGEERNRGNFPPRFSGRQFPNYSSELNVNALELEDSALYLCASSLGFVATNEKLFFGSGTQLSVL.